The 22 T cell receptor beta chains in this list originate from one sample, sequenced in a study of cytomegalovirus exposure and HLA in healthy donors. Assay used: immunoSEQ multiplex PCR; TCRdb lists only in-frame clones, some missing. Of about 160,000 clones in the sample, over 85% were seen once. Sequencing was carried out using PBMCs. The receptors originated from a man aged 18 to 35 in good health and CMV-seropositive.

The CDR3 sequence: CASSELPGTSVDEQYF. DNA of the CDR3: TGCGCCAGCAGTGAGTTACCCGGGACATCCGTCGACGAGCAGTACTTC. The rearrangement joins TRBV10-2 to TRBJ2-7; TRBD1 might be the D (6 bases). This CDR3 is built from 16 residues. Germline V lookup: CDR1 WSHSY, CDR2 SAAADI. Deletions cut 1 base from V and 5 bases from J, with 18 bases between.

The V and J genes are TRBV9 and TRBJ2-5; the D gene is possibly TRBD2 (5 bases). Trimming pared 7 bases from V and 1 base from J, leaving 8 bases between. CDR3 size: 12 residues. Per germline, CDR1 SGDLS and CDR2 YYNGEE. The CDR3 nucleotides are TGTGCCAGCGGAGGTTCCCAAGAGACCCAGTACTTC. Amino acid sequence: CASGGSQETQYF.

This clone occurred a few times. V usage is TRBV5-4 and J usage is TRBJ2-1; D uncertain. This CDR3 region has 15 residues. V dropped 3 bases and J dropped 4 bases, with 14 bases sitting between them. CDR1 and CDR2 (germline): SGHNT, YYREEE (reference sequence). CDR3 in DNA: TGTGCCAGCAGCTCCCTCGGAGACTTGTACAATGAGCAGTTCTTC. Its translation: CASSSLGDLYNEQFF.

The chain recombines TRBV19 with TRBJ1-2, with a weak D call TRBD1 (5 bases). Deletions cut 0 bases from V and 8 bases from J, with 16 bases between. The CDR3 loop spans 15 amino acids. CDR1 and CDR2 (germline): LNHDA, SQIVND (reference sequence). The CDR3 protein is CASSIDQLGGDGYTF. CDR3 sequence (DNA): TGTGCCAGTAGTATAGATCAGCTGGGAGGGGACGGCTACACCTTC. Variable domain in full (rest from reference TRBV19 and TRBJ1-2): DGGITQSPKYLFRKEGQNVTLSCEQNLNHDAMYWYRQDPGQGLRLIYYSQIVNDFQKGDIAEGYSVSREKKESFPLTVTSAQKNPTAFYLCASSIDQLGGDGYTFGSGTRLTVV.

The rearrangement uses TRBV28 and TRBJ2-7; perhaps TRBD1 as D (5 bases). CDR1 and CDR2 (germline): MDHEN, SYDVKM. Trimming took 5 bases from V and 6 from J, leaving 20 bases between them. This CDR3 comprises 15 residues. The CDR3: CASSVARVLSPEQYF. CDR3 in DNA: TGTGCCAGCAGTGTCGCCAGGGTTCTCTCCCCCGAGCAGTACTTC.

The chain links TRBV6-1 to TRBJ2-5; D is perhaps TRBD1 (8 bases). V dropped 6 bases and J dropped 5 bases, with 19 bases sitting between them. The CDR3 loop spans 15 amino acids. CDR1 is MNHNS and CDR2 is SASEGT in the germline V gene. The CDR3 loop reads CASSGQGGEWETQYF. The DNA of the CDR3 is TGTGCCAGCAGCGGACAGGGAGGGGAATGGGAGACCCAGTACTTC.

The chain employs TRBV4-2 and TRBJ2-1; 12 bases agree with TRBD2. The CDR3 extends over 19 amino acids. The ends lost 4 bases at V and 0 bases at J; junction bases unmatched: 10. Germline CDR1 reads LGHNA; CDR2 reads YNFKEQ. This CDR3 reads CASSPGLAGLLGSYNEQFF. The CDR3 DNA reads as TGTGCCAGCAGCCCTGGACTAGCGGGACTACTGGGCTCCTACAATGAGCAGTTCTTC.

V gene TRBV7-2 combines with J gene TRBJ2-5; TRBD2 agrees at 8 bases. Germline assignment: CDR1 SGHTA and CDR2 FQGNSA. Trimming at V came to 5 bases and at J to 5 bases, leaving 7 bases not matched to a gene. This CDR3 has 14 residues. CDR3 bases: TGTGCCAGCAGCCCTGATAGCGGGACGGAGACCCAGTACTTC. Residues: CASSPDSGTETQYF. The full variable domain, completed using reference TRBV7-2 and TRBJ2-5, is GAGVSQSPSNKVTEKGKDVELRCDPISGHTALYWYRQSLGQGLEFLIYFQGNSAPDKSGLPSDRFSAERTGGSVSTLTIQRTQQEDSAVYLCASSPDSGTETQYFGPGTRLLVL.

This chain connects TRBV5-6 to TRBJ2-5, with 7 bases that match TRBD1. CDR1 is SGHDT and CDR2 is YYEEEE in the germline V gene. The CDR3 runs to 14 residues. J gave up 3 bases and V 2 bases, and 4 bases lay outside the gene matches. CDR3 amino acids: CASSFGQVKETQYF. CDR3 bases: TGTGCCAGCAGCTTTGGACAGGTGAAAGAGACCCAGTACTTC.

The chain carries TRBV2 and TRBJ2-3; TRBD2 might be the D (7 bases). From germline, CDR1 is SNHLY and CDR2 FYNNEI. V lost 4 bases to trimming and J lost 12 bases, with 11 bases between them. This CDR3 has 11 residues. CDR3 sequence: CASSGGGHQYF. Written as DNA, the CDR3 is TGTGCCAGCAGTGGGGGGGGCCATCAGTATTTT.

The chain employs TRBV5-1 and TRBJ2-3; 10 nucleotides align to TRBD2. The CDR3 has 15 residues. V lost 2 bases to trimming and J lost 7 bases; unmatched junction nucleotides: 7. The germline V gene has CDR1 SGHRS and CDR2 YFSETQ. In DNA, the CDR3 is TGCGCCAGCAGCTTATTAGGAGCGGGAGGGTATACGCAGTATTTT. This translates into CASSLLGAGGYTQYF.

The chain combines TRBV7-8 with TRBJ2-2; 8 bases are a match to TRBD1. The CDR3 runs to 16 residues. J lost 4 bases, V lost 6 bases, and 10 bases had no gene match. Germline CDR1 is SGHVS and CDR2 is FQNEAQ. The CDR3 loop is CASRGRQGKGTGELFF. The CDR3 DNA sequence: TGTGCCAGCAGGGGTAGACAGGGGAAAGGCACCGGGGAGCTGTTTTTT.

The rearrangement joins TRBV19 to TRBJ1-1; D is unclear. With 1 base removed from V and 1 base from J, the gap between germline ends came to 16 bases. Germline CDR1 and CDR2: LNHDA and SQIVND (reference sequence). CDR3 size: 17 residues. The CDR3 here is CASSIGRAESRNTEAFF. CDR3 DNA: TGTGCCAGTAGTATAGGGAGGGCAGAGAGTCGGAACACTGAAGCTTTCTTT.

This clone was detected once. The CDR3 coding sequence is TGCAGCGTTGAAGCAGGCCAACAGCCCCCCTACGAGCAGTACTTC. It yields the protein CSVEAGQQPPYEQYF. This rearrangement joins TRBV29-1 to TRBJ2-7; D not certain. The CDR3 spans 15 residues. V shed 1 base and J shed 2 bases, with 15 bases lying between them. The germline V gene encodes CDR1 SQVTM and CDR2 ANQGSEA.

V and J are TRBV28 and TRBJ2-1; D perhaps matches TRBD2 (6 bases). The CDR3 is 15 amino acids. Germline values: CDR1 MDHEN, CDR2 SYDVKM. V was trimmed by 6 bases and J by 0 bases, leaving 12 bases between them. The CDR3 DNA reads as TGTGCCAGCAGCCTCGGACTAAACTCCTACAATGAGCAGTTCTTC. Translation: CASSLGLNSYNEQFF.

J is TRBJ1-3 and V is TRBV7-9; 9 bases are shared with TRBD1. Germline V lookup: CDR1 SEHNR, CDR2 FQNEAQ (reference sequence). V was clipped by 4 bases and J by 3 bases; unmatched bases: 7. This CDR3 is built from 16 residues. CDR3 nucleotide sequence: TGTGCCAGCAGCTCCGGGACAGGGACAATTGGAAACACCATATATTTT. Amino acid sequence: CASSSGTGTIGNTIYF.

The gene calls are TRBV4-1 and TRBJ2-3; 13 bases agree with TRBD2. CDR1 is MGHRA and CDR2 is YSYEKL in the germline V gene. J gave up 14 bases and V 1 base, and 6 bases lay outside the gene matches. CDR3 length: 14 residues. CDR3 sequence (DNA): TGCGCCAGCAGCCAAGTTGGGACTAGCGGGGCCCGGTATTTT. Amino acid sequence: CASSQVGTSGARYF.

This chain links TRBV5-1 with TRBJ2-7, with a weak D call TRBD1 (7 bases). The germline V gene has CDR1 SGHRS and CDR2 YFSETQ. This CDR3 has 15 amino acids. The germline V and J ends were trimmed by 0 bases and 4 bases, with 14 bases remaining between them. In DNA, the CDR3 is TGCGCCAGCAGCTTGGTCGGCAGGGGGGATTACGAGCAGTACTTC. Translation gives CASSLVGRGDYEQYF.

This clone is a singleton in its sample. V is TRBV9 and J is TRBJ1-1; 7 bases are shared with TRBD1. CDR1 and CDR2 from the germline V gene are SGDLS and YYNGEE. CDR3 length: 13 residues. The trim removed 4 bases at V and 5 bases at J, leaving 5 bases unmatched. In DNA form, the CDR3 reads TGTGCCAGCAGCCTAGGGGGCAGAACTGAAGCTTTCTTT. It yields the protein CASSLGGRTEAFF.

This chain connects TRBV4-1 to TRBJ2-5, with 8 bases fitting TRBD2. The germline V gene has CDR1 MGHRA and CDR2 YSYEKL. The trim removed 4 bases at V and 6 bases at J, leaving 4 bases unmatched. The CDR3 extends over 13 amino acids. The CDR3 loop reads CASSPGGGKTQYF. DNA of the CDR3: TGCGCCAGCAGCCCCGGGGGGGGAAAGACCCAGTACTTC.

This sequence joins TRBV19 and TRBJ2-3; TRBD1 matches at 7 bases. The CDR3 totals 15 residues. Germline CDR1 reads LNHDA; CDR2 reads SQIVND (reference sequence). After removal of 6 bases from V and 2 bases from J, the junction contained 8 bases not matched to a gene. The DNA of the CDR3 is TGTGCCAGTAGCGGAAGGGACAGATACACAGATACGCAGTATTTT. Protein product: CASSGRDRYTDTQYF. Full variable domain (outside the CDR3, taken from reference TRBV19 and TRBJ2-3): DGGITQSPKYLFRKEGQNVTLSCEQNLNHDAMYWYRQDPGQGLRLIYYSQIVNDFQKGDIAEGYSVSREKKESFPLTVTSAQKNPTAFYLCASSGRDRYTDTQYFGPGTRLTVL.

This clone was counted only a few times. The chain couples TRBV25-1 to TRBJ2-2; 7 bases match TRBD2. The CDR3 has 14 amino acids. Per the germline V gene, CDR1 is MGHDK and CDR2 is SYGVNS. Trimming took 4 bases from V and 1 from J; bases not matched to a gene: 0. The CDR3 coding sequence is TGTGCCAGCAGTGTAGCGGGGAACACCGGGGAGCTGTTTTTT. It specifies CASSVAGNTGELFF. The variable domain in full, with the rest retrieved from reference TRBV25-1 and TRBJ2-2, is EADIYQTPRYLVIGTGKKITLECSQTMGHDKMYWYQQDPGMELHLIHYSYGVNSTEKGDLSSESTVSRIRTEHFPLTLESARPSHTSQYLCASSVAGNTGELFFGEGSRLTVL.